The following is a T cell receptor (beta chain) sequence with its context. Antigen specificity is unknown. CDR3 length: 14 amino acids. V was pared by 8 bases and J by 2 bases, with 13 bases between. Germline assignment: CDR1 SNHLY and CDR2 FYNNEI. This sample was included in a study of tumor-infiltrating lymphocytes in localized non-small cell lung cancer. Findings and caveats of the study: TCR sequencing covered a subset of patients with enough tissue. Different pieces of the same tissue went to different assays, confounding technical variation with intratumor heterogeneity. Recurrence-free survival showed no association with tumor T-cell fraction.

TCRdb keeps only in-frame clones here, not all; method: immunoSEQ multiplex PCR. Among approximately 17,000 clones listed, roughly four fifths were seen once. The rearrangement links TRBV2 to TRBJ1-5; weak D call: TRBD1 (5 bases). The receptor's source is a human donor with non-small cell lung cancer. The sample comprised lung tumor tissue. The CDR3 region is CASGPTVGNQPQHF. The CDR3, as DNA: TGTGCCAGCGGCCCGACAGTTGGCAATCAGCCCCAGCATTTT.